This TCR beta chain was sequenced during a study of vaccination effects on CD4 cells after COVID-19. This clone appeared a single time. What it recognizes is unknown. Antigen-specific CD4+ T cells expanded by the ViraFEST assay with viral peptide pools were then sequenced. Subsequent to a culture period of about ten days, CD4+ T cells were isolated. The healthy vaccine recipients, who had no prior SARS-CoV-2 infection, showed negative nucleocapsid antibodies. At days 3 and 7, half of the medium was exchanged for IL-2 medium. V gave up 7 bases and J gave up 8 bases, with 24 bases separating them. This CDR3 has 15 amino acids. CDR1 and CDR2 from the germline V gene are SNHLY and FYNNEI. Clones were sequenced by immunoSEQ multiplex PCR, and TCRdb holds only the in-frame ones, with some missing. The repertoire includes about 73,000 clones, roughly 74% of them detected once, and about 3.2% sits in the top ten.

This TCR derives from a human donor who received a COVID-19 vaccine. This chain joins TRBV2 and TRBJ2-7; TRBD1 might be the D (5 bases). Sequencing was performed on CD4+ T cells from PBMCs cultured with HCoV-NL63 spike peptides, taken before COVID-19 vaccination. The CDR3 region is CASKGQSIEYRKQYV. CDR3 bases: TGTGCCAGCAAGGGGCAGAGCATCGAATATCGGAAGCAGTACGTC.